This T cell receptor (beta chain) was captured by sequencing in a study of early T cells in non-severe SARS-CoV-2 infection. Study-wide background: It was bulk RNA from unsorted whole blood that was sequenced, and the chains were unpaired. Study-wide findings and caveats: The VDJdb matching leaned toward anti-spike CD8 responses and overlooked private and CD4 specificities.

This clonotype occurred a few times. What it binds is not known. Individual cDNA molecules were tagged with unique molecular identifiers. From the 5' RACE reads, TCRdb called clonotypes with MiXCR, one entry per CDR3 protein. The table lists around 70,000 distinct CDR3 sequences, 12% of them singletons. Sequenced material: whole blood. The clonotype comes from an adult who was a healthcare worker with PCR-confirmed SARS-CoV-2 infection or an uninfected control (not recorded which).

CDR3 protein: CASSSGQRSLPDLQPQHF. CDR3 nucleotide sequence: TGTGCCAGCAGCTCTGGACAGCGGTCACTCCCGGACCTTCAGCCCCAGCATTTT. V gene TRBV7-2 combines with J gene TRBJ1-5; the D gene is possibly TRBD1 (6 bases). The germline V gene encodes CDR1 SGHTA and CDR2 FQGNSA. V gave up 4 bases and J gave up 6 bases, with 25 bases separating them. The CDR3 runs to 18 residues.